The 27 T cell receptor beta chains reported below all come from one sample, sequenced in a study of blood T cell repertoires in COVID-19. TCRdb's copy holds only in-frame clones and misses some; the assay was immunoSEQ multiplex PCR. The table has 130,000 or so clones, around 80% seen once; the top ten hold 2% to 3%. Sequenced: PBMCs or T cells enriched from blood (not recorded which). The source of these receptors is a man aged 35 to 55 with acute COVID-19.

A few counts support this clone. The chain is built from TRBV12-5 and TRBJ2-7; D gene uncertain. CDR3 length equals 16 residues. The V and J ends lost 4 bases and 0 bases respectively, with 16 bases between them. Germline V lookup: CDR1 LGHNT, CDR2 FRNRAP. The CDR3, as DNA: TGTGCTAGTGGTTCCCTATCAGGTCTTGTCTCCTACGAGCAGTACTTC. It specifies CASGSLSGLVSYEQYF. Variable domain in full (rest from reference TRBV12-5 and TRBJ2-7): DARVTQTPRHKVTEMGQEVTMRCQPILGHNTVFWYRQTMMQGLELLAYFRNRAPLDDSGMPKDRFSAEMPDATLATLKIQPSEPRDSAVYFCASGSLSGLVSYEQYFGPGTRLTVT.

This rearrangement joins TRBV29-1 to TRBJ1-1, with no clear D. Trimming removed 7 bases at V and 8 bases at J, with 11 bases between. Per germline, CDR1 SQVTM and CDR2 ANQGSEA. The CDR3 has 10 amino acids. This CDR3 reads CSGKVGEAFF. CDR3 in DNA: TGCAGCGGGAAGGTGGGCGAAGCTTTCTTT.

The CDR3 DNA reads as TGTGCCAGCAGTTACTCCACGGCGGGAGGGCCCCGTGAGCAGTTCTTC. Amino acid sequence: CASSYSTAGGPREQFF. The V gene is TRBV6-5, the J gene TRBJ2-1; 9 bases fit TRBD2. Trimming cost V 0 bases and J 9 bases; bases outside gene matches: 9. CDR1 is MNHEY, CDR2 SVGAGI, per germline. The CDR3 consists of 16 residues.

This chain joins TRBV5-1 and TRBJ1-3; D remains unclear. The CDR3 runs 15 residues. Germline lookup yields CDR1 SGHRS and CDR2 YFSETQ. V was trimmed by 4 bases and J by 0 bases, leaving 11 bases between them. The CDR3 DNA is TGCGCCAGCAGCCTCTTCTTAAACTCTGGAAACACCATATATTTT. Its protein product is CASSLFLNSGNTIYF.

The chain couples TRBV27 to TRBJ1-6, with a tentative D call TRBD1 (5 bases). Trimming removed 3 bases at V and 6 bases at J, with 6 bases between. Germline CDR1 is MNHEY and CDR2 is SMNVEV (reference sequence). The CDR3 covers 13 residues. The CDR3 protein is CASSFQGNSPLHF. CDR3 in DNA: TGTGCCAGCAGTTTTCAGGGTAATTCACCCCTCCACTTT.

This clone was detected only once. The CDR3 protein is CASSLEARAADTQYF. Written as DNA, the CDR3 is TGTGCCAGCAGCTTGGAAGCCAGGGCTGCAGATACGCAGTATTTT. This chain connects TRBV5-6 to TRBJ2-3; perhaps TRBD1 as D (5 bases). Trimming took off 0 bases at V and 4 bases at J, with 12 bases between the two ends. Germline assignment: CDR1 SGHDT and CDR2 YYEEEE. The CDR3 contains 15 residues.

The V call is TRBV19, the J call TRBJ1-1, with D unclear. The CDR3 is 13 amino acids. The germline V and J ends were trimmed by 4 bases and 1 base, with 7 bases remaining between them. Germline V gives CDR1 LNHDA, CDR2 SQIVND (reference sequence). CDR3 bases: TGTGCCAGTAGTACTCGGGGGAACACTGAAGCTTTCTTT. Protein: CASSTRGNTEAFF.

The rearrangement uses TRBV5-1 and TRBJ1-3; no clear D gene. Trimming cost V 0 bases and J 2 bases, with 12 bases left between them. Germline CDR1 and CDR2: SGHRS and YFSETQ. The CDR3 is made up of 16 amino acids. The CDR3 DNA is TGCGCCAGCAGCTTGGCCGATGGACTCCCTGGAAACACCATATATTTT. Protein sequence: CASSLADGLPGNTIYF.

The chain couples TRBV3-1 (or the pseudogene TRBV3-2) to TRBJ1-2; TRBD1 agrees at 7 bases. V was pared by 4 bases and J by 8 bases, with 7 bases of the junction left unmatched. CDR3 size: 13 residues. Germline V gives CDR1 LGHDT, CDR2 YNNKEL (reference sequence). CDR3 in amino acids: CASSLPRGVGYTF. In DNA form, the CDR3 reads TGTGCCAGCAGCCTCCCCAGGGGGGTCGGCTACACCTTC.

This sequence joins TRBV20-1 and TRBJ2-7, with TRBD2 matching 10 bases. V shed 3 bases and J 2 bases; nucleotides not matched to a gene: 13. Germline assignment: CDR1 DFQATT and CDR2 SNEGSKA (reference sequence). The CDR3 extends over 17 amino acids. CDR3 nucleotide sequence: TGCAGTGCTAGTCTTTTCAGCGGGGGGGCGGGCGCCTACGAGCAGTACTTC. Encoded protein: CSASLFSGGAGAYEQYF.

The chain couples TRBV5-1 to TRBJ2-2, with TRBD2 identical over 12 bases. V shed 1 base and J 6 bases; nucleotides not matched to a gene: 7. The CDR3 has 17 residues. From germline, CDR1 is SGHRS and CDR2 YFSETQ. The CDR3 sequence is CASSLPKLAGGAGELFF. CDR3 coding DNA: TGCGCCAGCAGCTTGCCCAAACTAGCGGGAGGTGCCGGGGAGCTGTTTTTT. The full variable domain, its missing parts supplied by reference TRBV5-1 and TRBJ2-2, is KAGVTQTPRYLIKTRGQQVTLSCSPISGHRSVSWYQQTPGQGLQFLFEYFSETQRNKGNFPGRFSGRQFSNSRSEMNVSTLELGDSALYLCASSLPKLAGGAGELFFGEGSRLTVL.

The CDR3 loop reads CASSPRESGELFF. CDR3 DNA sequence: TGTGCCAGCAGCCCTAGGGAGAGCGGGGAGCTGTTTTTT. The chain carries TRBV5-5 and TRBJ2-2, with D possibly TRBD2 on 5 matching bases. The CDR3 runs 13 residues. V gave up 4 bases and J gave up 7 bases, with 11 bases separating them. Germline CDR1 SGHKS, CDR2 YYEKEE (reference sequence).

A note on this clone: The same CDR3 also results from other DNA sequences found in this sample. V is TRBV29-1 and J is TRBJ1-1, with 7 bases fitting TRBD1. Per the germline V gene, CDR1 is SQVTM and CDR2 is ANQGSEA. J lost 3 bases, V lost 7 bases, and 5 bases had no gene match. This CDR3 has 12 amino acids. The DNA of the CDR3 is TGCAGCGCAAGACAGGGTGACACTGAAGCTTTCTTT. Its protein product is CSARQGDTEAFF.

The rearrangement links TRBV30 to TRBJ2-1, with TRBD2 identical over 9 bases. From germline, CDR1 is GTSNPN and CDR2 SVGIG (reference sequence). Germline trimming cut 0 bases from V and 8 bases from J; bases unmatched to any gene: 11. CDR3 length: 16 amino acids. The CDR3 reads CAWSVGQRGAGDEQFF. DNA of the CDR3: TGTGCCTGGAGTGTAGGGCAGCGGGGGGCCGGGGATGAGCAGTTCTTC.

This sequence joins TRBV6-2 or TRBV6-3 and TRBJ2-5, with TRBD2 identical over 7 bases. V dropped 6 bases and J dropped 5; count of bases not matched to a gene: 15. Germline values: CDR1 MNHEY, CDR2 SVGEGT. The CDR3 is 16 residues long. The CDR3 nucleotides read TGTGCCAGCAGCCCTACGAGCGGGGCGGCTATGGAGACCCAGTACTTC. Protein: CASSPTSGAAMETQYF.

The chain is built from TRBV6-5 and TRBJ1-6; tentative D call: TRBD1 (5 bases). V was trimmed by 7 bases and J by 9 bases, leaving 19 bases between them. The CDR3 covers 15 residues. The germline gives CDR1 MNHEY, CDR2 SVGAGI. Here the CDR3 reads CASTSWGGMGSPLHF. The CDR3 nucleotides are TGTGCCAGCACCTCATGGGGGGGGATGGGTTCACCCCTCCACTTT.

The chain is built from TRBV6-5 and TRBJ2-1, with 7 nucleotides matching TRBD2. The CDR3 is 16 residues long. V shed 2 bases and J 9 bases; nucleotides not matched to a gene: 13. CDR1 MNHEY and CDR2 SVGAGI come from the germline V gene. The CDR3 bases are TGTGCCAGCAGTTACGGGCTAGCGGCTTCGGTAGGTGAGCAGTTCTTC. Amino acids: CASSYGLAASVGEQFF.

This sequence joins TRBV6-5 and TRBJ2-1, with D possibly TRBD1 on 6 matching bases. Trimming cost V 2 bases and J 8 bases, with 13 bases left between them. This CDR3 has 14 residues. Germline CDR1 and CDR2: MNHEY and SVGAGI. CDR3 coding DNA: TGTGCCAGCAGTTACGCATACAGGGACCATGAGCAGTTCTTC. Protein: CASSYAYRDHEQFF.

The CDR3 region is CASSLGSTLTDTQYF. CDR3 bases: TGTGCCAGCAGCTTAGGTTCGACTCTCACAGATACGCAGTATTTT. The rearrangement uses TRBV7-2 and TRBJ2-3; unclear D gene. Germline assignment: CDR1 SGHTA and CDR2 FQGNSA. V was shortened by 1 base and J by 2 bases, with 10 bases between the two germline ends. This CDR3 has 15 amino acids.

The chain joins TRBV5-1 to TRBJ2-5; 13 bases match TRBD2. The CDR3 contains 16 residues. V dropped 2 bases and J dropped 5; count of bases not matched to a gene: 6. CDR1 is SGHRS, CDR2 YFSETQ, per germline. CDR3: CASSFGLAGERETQYF. Written as DNA, the CDR3 is TGCGCCAGCAGCTTTGGACTAGCGGGAGAGCGGGAGACCCAGTACTTC.

V usage is TRBV11-2 and J usage is TRBJ2-2, with 8 bases lining up with TRBD2. After removal of 4 bases from V and 2 bases from J, the junction contained 3 bases not matched to a gene. CDR3 length: 15 residues. Germline assignment: CDR1 SGHAT and CDR2 FQNNGV. CDR3 sequence: CASSSGLGNTGELFF. The CDR3 region has the DNA TGTGCCAGCAGCTCGGGACTAGGCAACACCGGGGAGCTGTTTTTT.

The V gene is TRBV6-1, the J gene TRBJ1-5; D not certain. The CDR3 totals 14 residues. CDR1 and CDR2 from the germline V gene are MNHNS and SASEGT. The V gene lost 2 bases and the J gene lost 2 bases, with 7 bases spanning the gap. The CDR3 nucleotides are TGTGCCAGCAGTGAATTATTTGGCAATCAGCCCCAGCATTTT. Residues: CASSELFGNQPQHF.

This sequence joins TRBV5-1 and TRBJ2-3; TRBD1 matches at 7 bases. This CDR3 has 21 amino acids. Germline CDR1 and CDR2: SGHRS and YFSETQ. Unmatched junction bases numbered 22, after V lost 1 base and J lost 2 bases. CDR3 region: CASSLNRGGDSLSRLTDTQYF. CDR3 coding DNA: TGCGCCAGCAGCTTGAATAGGGGTGGGGACAGCCTATCGAGACTCACAGATACGCAGTATTTT. Full variable domain (missing parts from reference TRBV5-1 and TRBJ2-3): KAGVTQTPRYLIKTRGQQVTLSCSPISGHRSVSWYQQTPGQGLQFLFEYFSETQRNKGNFPGRFSGRQFSNSRSEMNVSTLELGDSALYLCASSLNRGGDSLSRLTDTQYFGPGTRLTVL.

This sequence joins TRBV7-3 and TRBJ2-1, with D possibly being TRBD1 (6 bases). V was cut by 2 bases and J by 5 bases, with 13 bases left in between. Germline lookup yields CDR1 SGHTA and CDR2 FQGTGA. This CDR3 has 15 residues. The DNA of the CDR3 is TGTGCCAGCAGCTTATCTGGGGGCGTTAACAATGAGCAGTTCTTC. Amino acid sequence: CASSLSGGVNNEQFF. Full variable domain (remainder filled in from reference TRBV7-3 and TRBJ2-1): GAGVSQTPSNKVTEKGKYVELRCDPISGHTALYWYRQSLGQGPEFLIYFQGTGAADDSGLPNDRFFAVRPEGSVSTLKIQRTERGDSAVYLCASSLSGGVNNEQFFGPGTRLTVL.

The J gene is TRBJ1-2, the V gene TRBV5-6, with 7 bases fitting TRBD1. CDR3 length: 14 residues. Germline values: CDR1 SGHDT, CDR2 YYEEEE. Trimming took 0 bases from V and 4 from J; bases not matched to a gene: 3. The CDR3 sequence: CASSLEGQVYGYTF. The DNA of the CDR3 is TGTGCCAGCAGCTTGGAAGGACAGGTCTATGGCTACACCTTC.

This clone occurred a few times. Other DNA variants within this sample encode the same CDR3. The chain combines TRBV18 with TRBJ1-1; perhaps TRBD1 as D (5 bases). This CDR3 is built from 14 residues. V was pared by 6 bases and J by 0 bases, with 11 bases between. Germline values: CDR1 KGHSH, CDR2 LQKENI. CDR3 in DNA: TGTGCCAGCTCCCCGACAGCCCTGAACACTGAAGCTTTCTTT. It encodes CASSPTALNTEAFF.

The rearrangement joins TRBV6-2 or TRBV6-3 to TRBJ1-1; no reliable D call. Germline loops: CDR1 MNHEY, CDR2 SVGEGT. Trimming removed 4 bases from V and 0 bases from J, with 9 bases in between. The CDR3 sequence is 14 residues long. The CDR3 reads CASSWLRLNTEAFF. CDR3 sequence (DNA): TGTGCCAGCAGTTGGTTACGGTTGAACACTGAAGCTTTCTTT.